This TCR beta chain originates from a study of shared clonotypes between healthy human individuals. Looking at the study overall: Donor composition was two women and a few men, aged 18 to 49.

Notes on this clone: The antigen is unknown.

From germline, CDR1 is MGHDK and CDR2 SYGVNS. CDR3 length: 14 residues. Trimming shortened V by 7 bases and J by 4 bases, and 14 bases separated the two germline ends. Findings and limits, study-wide: Few donors restricted represented genetic and exposure-history diversity. Even with large depth, rarefaction showed that sorted-subset sequencing was incomplete.

Sorted-subset replicate PCRs used about 0.2 ug DNA, approximately 33,000 T cell genomes. Measured with immunoSEQ multiplex PCR; TCRdb has only the in-frame clones, and not every one. The sample has some 2,500,000 clones, 80% to 95% seen once. The chain links TRBV25-1 to TRBJ2-1; D unclear. The source material was naive CD4+ T cells from PBMCs. Subset denoted: CD45RA+ positively selected. The sequence was collected from a man aged 18 to 29 in good health. Some clones in this sample may be carry-over from other donors' samples. The CDR3 region is CASNSGRVYNEQFF. The CDR3 DNA reads TGTGCCAGCAATTCCGGGCGAGTATACAATGAGCAGTTCTTC.